This T cell receptor beta chain was sequenced for a study of T cell repertoires in cytomegalovirus infection. Whole-study context: The authors relied on CMV epitopes, both recently identified HLA-C-restricted and well-studied HLA-B-restricted.

Per germline, CDR1 MNHNY and CDR2 SVGAGI (reference sequence). V gave up 6 bases and J gave up 5 bases, with 8 bases separating them. The CDR3 totals 12 residues. One entry per CDR3 protein results from TCRdb running MiXCR on the reads. The table has hundreds of thousands of distinct CDR3 sequences, about 39% seen once. General study results and limits: Ex vivo responses were dominated by HLA-C-restricted CMV-specific TCR beta clonotypes.

About this clonotype: The antigen remains undetermined.

This sequence joins TRBV6-6 and TRBJ1-5; D call uncertain. The specimen comprised cultured PBMCs, sampled from culture after CMV antigen stimulation. This receptor was obtained from a human donor in good health (CMV status not recorded). Some clones in this sample may be carry-over from other donors' samples. CDR3 protein: CASSRSDQPQHF. As DNA, the CDR3 is TGTGCCAGCAGCCGGTCGGATCAGCCCCAGCATTTT.